The sequence of this T cell receptor (beta chain) was determined in a study of shared clonotypes between healthy human individuals. The CDR3 consists of 13 residues. Trimming removed 1 base from V and 7 bases from J, with 10 bases in between. In germline, CDR1 is LNHDA, CDR2 SQIVND (reference sequence). A word on this clone: Its matching antigen is unknown.

Genomic DNA from each subset was divided evenly over several immunoSEQ plates. Produced via immunoSEQ multiplex PCR; TCRdb's table is partial and in-frame only. The sample holds 470,000 or so clones, approximately 80% seen once. The healthy adult donors were HIV-negative and reported no recent acute infections or vaccinations. Whole-study results and caveats: Genetic and exposure-history diversity was limited by the few donors. Depth of sequencing was expected to influence donor clonotype sharing.

The chain couples TRBV19 to TRBJ2-5; perhaps D is TRBD1 or TRBD2 (5 bases each). The clonotype originates from a woman aged 40 to 50 in good health. Some clones in this sample may be carry-over from other donors' samples. The sequencing input was PBMCs. This CDR3 is CASSIGGTPTQYF. CDR3 DNA sequence: TGTGCCAGTAGTATAGGAGGGACGCCGACCCAGTACTTC.